This T cell receptor (beta chain) is drawn from a study of beta chain features in type 1 diabetes (dated by TCRdb to 2016 to 2019). Context from the whole study: Mean age, gender distribution, total cell number and subset yield were not different between patients and healthy donors. Across all samples, about 110 million sorted cells were examined, and cell number per subset correlated strongly with RNA yield. The study compared the TCRB repertoires of sorted circulating CD4+ T cell subsets in recently diagnosed type 1 diabetes patients with those in matched healthy donors. Regulatory and stem cell-like memory subsets were isolated from only 8 patients and about 8 healthy donors, whereas naive and central memory subsets came from all 30 or so donors.

V is shortened by 8 bases, J by 2 bases, and the region joining them spans 3 bases. CDR1 SNHLY and CDR2 FYNNEI were looked up in the germline V gene. The CDR3 goes from the cysteine to the phenylalanine over 10 residues. Only the CDR3 part of the read is kept: 30 bases, read in frame from the first base. The entire isolated RNA was reverse transcribed using the High Capacity cDNA Reverse Transcription Kit, and thus expressed TCRB transcripts were sequenced. Naive, central memory and regulatory T cell samples underwent deep immunoSEQ sequencing, averaging around 4 million total reads per sample. After sorted cells were lysed in RLT buffer, RNA was extracted with DNase-treated RNeasy Micro or Mini kits, with the choice depending on cell number. Each cell subset was processed separately to prevent cross-contamination, with patient and healthy donor samples processed together. TCRB sequences were amplified from cDNA with the immunoSEQ multiplex PCR, producing 87-bp fragments spanning the CDR3 region. The amplicons were sequenced using the Illumina HiSeq platform. The paper's processing steps were these. Synthetic template baselines were used to correct PCR bias computationally, reads within Hamming distance 2 were collapsed, and singletons that could not be merged were discarded. Reads were aligned against IMGT to assign V, D and J genes, CDR3 length and insertions or deletions at six rearrangement sites. Within each subset, clonotype counts were normalized to sorted cell number, after which true diversity and Gini coefficients were computed with the tcR R package. The overlap coefficient, calculated on TCRB nucleotide sequences, was used to quantify repertoire sharing. Out-of-frame TCRB sequences from naive cells were analyzed to stand in for the pre-selection repertoire. Imported from immuneACCESS, the table was reduced by TCRdb to in-frame sequences with V and J called. These copies leave out some clones; in studies compared against another copy, an unresolved V gene accounts for under half, and the cause of the remainder is not known. The V and J calls and the clone size are those of that table, but D and trimming were determined from the DNA. Counted in this sample were around 250,000 clones; over 65% of them appeared once. About 0.051% of the sample comes from the top ten.

General conclusions and limits of the study: HLA sub-analyses involved small numbers of individuals, so any influence of HLA type on TCRB rearrangement remained unresolved. Because cDNA was sequenced instead of genomic DNA, activated cells with high expression could be over-represented, although the groups did not differ in activation or CD3 levels. Type 1 diabetes patients showed a moderate but significant shortening of TCRB CDR3 length in all four CD4+ subsets. Naive, central memory and regulatory TCRB repertoires appeared more similar among patients than among healthy donors. Fewer insertions and more nucleotide deletions at VDJ recombination sites were observed in patients with type 1 diabetes, implying thymic rearrangement abnormalities. PCR might favor shorter templates, but patient and control samples were amplified and corrected together, so any skew would affect both groups equally.

In regard to this clone: Its recognized antigen is unknown. There are no base qualities to consult, and no much larger clone falls within one base.

Each donor gave one peripheral blood draw, averaging roughly 120 mL, which was collected into heparinised tubes. Naive, central memory, regulatory and stem cell-like memory CD4+ T cells were sorted on a BD FACSAria II using a panel including CD45RO, CCR7, CD25, CD127, CD95 and CD27. A purity above 98% was achieved for all sorted populations. PBMCs were separated immediately by Lymphoprep density gradient centrifugation and were stained directly, without being cultured. Samples were stained and sorted in pairs, with one healthy donor and one patient per experiment, so that batch effects were minimized.

The clonotype was recovered from a man aged 25 to 40 in good health. The sample consisted of naive CD4+ T cells from blood. Sample cell subset or site, as interpreted from the label and publication: true naive CD4+ T cells. The chain was built from TRBV2 and TRBJ2-5; no confident D gene assignment can be made. The CDR3: CASAQETQYF. Here is the DNA: TGTGCCAGCGCACAAGAGACCCAGTACTTC.